A selection of T cell receptor beta chains follows, all from one sample in a study of CD8 T cells in Susac syndrome. TCRdb passed the immunoSEQ multiplex PCR reads through MiXCR, listing each CDR3 protein once. The profile covers about 440,000 distinct CDR3 sequences, with 85% appearing a single time and under 0.15% taken by the ten largest. The specimen was CD8+ T cells from PBMCs. The receptor set was obtained from a human donor with multiple sclerosis. Each CDR3 is given without its conserved first and last residue. Fields, in order: CDR3 protein, V gene, J gene.

cdr3_aa: AWSVRGEKLF
v_call: TRBV30
j_call: TRBJ1-4

cdr3_aa: ASSEAKGGSYNEQF
v_call: TRBV6-1
j_call: TRBJ2-1

cdr3_aa: AWSGAGGLWETQY
v_call: TRBV30
j_call: TRBJ2-5

cdr3_aa: ASGLASGENTGELF
v_call: TRBV12-5
j_call: TRBJ2-2

cdr3_aa: ASSDKGRDYEQY
v_call: TRBV6-1
j_call: TRBJ2-7

cdr3_aa: ASRGSSDQPQH
v_call: TRBV19
j_call: TRBJ1-5

cdr3_aa: SARDYRERSNQPQH
v_call: TRBV20-1
j_call: TRBJ1-5

cdr3_aa: ASSLGQLNEKLF
v_call: TRBV5-8
j_call: TRBJ1-4

cdr3_aa: ASSGTGESANEKLF
v_call: TRBV2
j_call: TRBJ1-4

cdr3_aa: SVEEGGVQEQF
v_call: TRBV29-1
j_call: TRBJ2-1

cdr3_aa: ASRTGGFGDTEAF
v_call: TRBV5-6
j_call: TRBJ1-1

cdr3_aa: ASSAWTGSDGYT
v_call: TRBV5-1
j_call: TRBJ1-2

cdr3_aa: ASSQERGWGTEAF
v_call: TRBV5-1
j_call: TRBJ1-1

cdr3_aa: ASGSGQGFYEQY
v_call: TRBV12-5
j_call: TRBJ2-7

cdr3_aa: ASSLGLAGVPGELF
v_call: TRBV28
j_call: TRBJ2-2

cdr3_aa: ASSLRGILPLTEAF
v_call: TRBV27
j_call: TRBJ1-1

cdr3_aa: ASSHEQGANYGYT
v_call: TRBV4-1
j_call: TRBJ1-2

cdr3_aa: ASSQGGDPYEQY
v_call: TRBV27
j_call: TRBJ2-7

cdr3_aa: ASSLVQVTGLSYNEQF
v_call: TRBV7-8
j_call: TRBJ2-1

cdr3_aa: ASSLSASGNEQF
v_call: TRBV27
j_call: TRBJ2-1

cdr3_aa: ASSSGLAEQETQY
v_call: TRBV5-6
j_call: TRBJ2-5

cdr3_aa: ASSDGDTGELF
v_call: TRBV6-1
j_call: TRBJ2-2

cdr3_aa: ASSVDRGIYNEQF
v_call: TRBV9
j_call: TRBJ2-1

cdr3_aa: ASGNWPRANLADNYNEQF
v_call: TRBV12-5
j_call: TRBJ2-1

cdr3_aa: SARGMEDRVF
v_call: TRBV20-1
j_call: TRBJ1-2

cdr3_aa: ASSPGGYSNQPQH
v_call: TRBV18
j_call: TRBJ1-5

cdr3_aa: ASSLPGRVSTDTQY
v_call: TRBV27
j_call: TRBJ2-3

cdr3_aa: ASSLAEVRAF
v_call: TRBV7-9
j_call: TRBJ1-1